The 12 T cell receptor beta chains below come from one sample, sequenced in a study of blood T cell repertoires in COVID-19. Profiled with immunoSEQ multiplex PCR; TCRdb holds only in-frame clones, not every one. The sample has more than 200,000 clones; 89% are singletons. The sample was PBMCs or T cells enriched from blood (not recorded which). These receptors came from a woman in her 30s with acute COVID-19.

This clone was recorded at least ten times. J is TRBJ2-5 and V is TRBV29-1, with a weak D call TRBD1 (6 bases). Looked up from germline, CDR1 is SQVTM and CDR2 is ANQGSEA. The CDR3 runs to 16 residues. The V and J ends lost 4 bases and 5 bases respectively, with 23 bases between them. CDR3 bases: TGCAGCGTTGGAGGGACACCCTCCCGCGAGAGGGAGACCCAGTACTTC. Its protein is CSVGGTPSRERETQYF.

V and J are TRBV13 and TRBJ1-4; 10 bases align to TRBD1. The CDR3 is made up of 15 amino acids. Germline loops: CDR1 PRHDT, CDR2 FYEKMQ (reference sequence). V shed 5 bases, J shed 6 bases, and the junction held 6 bases outside the gene matches. The CDR3 protein is CASSPAGTGDEKLFF. CDR3 in DNA: TGTGCCAGCAGCCCCGCTGGGACAGGGGATGAAAAACTGTTTTTT. The full variable domain, in which reference TRBV13 and TRBJ1-4 provide the parts outside the CDR3, is AAGVIQSPRHLIKEKRETATLKCYPIPRHDTVYWYQQGPGQDPQFLISFYEKMQSDKGSIPDRFSAQQFSDYHSELNMSSLELGDSALYFCASSPAGTGDEKLFFGSGTQLSVL.

CDR3 sequence reads: CASSQRGDTQYF. CDR3 in DNA: TGTGCCAGCAGCCAAAGGGGAGATACGCAGTATTTT. The chain uses TRBV3-1 (or the pseudogene TRBV3-2) and TRBJ2-3, with D tentatively TRBD1 (5 bases). This CDR3 has 12 amino acids. Trimming cost V 2 bases and J 5 bases, with 5 bases left between them. From germline, CDR1 is LGHDT and CDR2 YNNKEL (reference sequence).

The rearrangement uses TRBV19 and TRBJ1-5, with 7 bases matching TRBD1. V trimming: 3 bases; J trimming: 1 base; junction bases outside the gene matches: 3. Germline lookup yields CDR1 LNHDA and CDR2 SQIVND (reference sequence). The length of the CDR3 is 15 residues. The CDR3 nucleotides are TGTGCCAGTAGTATGGCCAGGGGGAGCAATCAGCCCCAGCATTTT. Translation: CASSMARGSNQPQHF.

The V gene is TRBV30, the J gene TRBJ1-6, with TRBD1 matching 9 bases. Losses at the gene ends were 5 bases for V and 8 bases for J; bases not matched to a gene: 13. This CDR3 has 16 amino acids. Germline CDR1 and CDR2: GTSNPN and SVGIG (reference sequence). CDR3 sequence: CAWGPTGTGTYSPLHF. CDR3 in DNA: TGTGCCTGGGGGCCGACTGGGACAGGGACCTATTCACCCCTCCACTTT.

V usage is TRBV25-1 and J usage is TRBJ1-4, with 7 bases matching TRBD1. V lost 7 bases, J lost 7 bases, and 21 bases stayed unmatched. The CDR3 has 18 residues. The germline CDR1 and CDR2 sequences are MGHDK and SYGVNS. In DNA form, the CDR3 reads TGTGCCAGCACCGGGGCCGGGACAGACCTCCGAAGAGGTGAAAAACTGTTTTTT. It codes for CASTGAGTDLRRGEKLFF.

The chain uses TRBV5-1 and TRBJ2-5; 8 bases match TRBD2. J gave up 2 bases and V 3 bases, and 6 bases lay outside the gene matches. The CDR3 spans 15 residues. CDR1 is SGHRS and CDR2 is YFSETQ in the germline V gene. The CDR3 sequence: CASSSSPGGQETQYF. CDR3 nucleotides: TGCGCCAGCAGCTCCTCGCCGGGGGGGCAAGAGACCCAGTACTTC.

This chain joins TRBV28 and TRBJ2-5, with 13 bases identical to TRBD2. Germline CDR1 MDHEN, CDR2 SYDVKM. The CDR3 is 17 residues long. V lost 6 bases and J lost 2; bases outside the gene matches: 9. CDR3 region: CASSLTSGGAYQETQYF. CDR3 DNA sequence: TGTGCCAGCAGCCTAACTAGCGGGGGGGCCTATCAAGAGACCCAGTACTTC.

Only a few counts were recorded for this clone. The J gene is TRBJ1-3, the V gene TRBV9, with 9 bases aligning to TRBD1. This CDR3 spans 17 amino acids. The V and J ends lost 3 bases and 4 bases, in that order; junction bases with no gene match: 11. Germline CDR1 reads SGDLS; CDR2 reads YYNGEE. The DNA of the CDR3 is TGTGCCAGCAGCGACCCTGGGGGACAGGGATTCGGAAACACCATATATTTT. It is translated as CASSDPGGQGFGNTIYF.

The J gene is TRBJ2-7, the V gene TRBV7-8, with 9 positions matching TRBD1. The CDR3 consists of 15 residues. From germline, CDR1 is SGHVS and CDR2 FQNEAQ. Trimming took 6 bases from V and 3 from J; bases not matched to a gene: 9. The CDR3 nucleotides read TGTGCCAGCAGACGCCGGACAGGGGCCTTCTACGAGCAGTACTTC. Its protein is CASRRRTGAFYEQYF.

This clone appeared once. The chain recombines TRBV25-1 with TRBJ1-1; 8 positions match TRBD1. CDR1 is MGHDK and CDR2 is SYGVNS in the germline V gene. The CDR3 has 15 amino acids. The ends lost 1 base at V and 4 bases at J; junction bases unmatched: 5. In DNA, the CDR3 is TGTGCCAGCAGTGAATCCTACAGGGGGAGCACTGAAGCTTTCTTT. It yields the protein CASSESYRGSTEAFF.

V gene TRBV27 combines with J gene TRBJ1-2; weak D call: TRBD1 (5 bases). The CDR3 covers 16 residues. CDR1 is MNHEY, CDR2 SMNVEV, per germline (reference sequence). V was shortened by 2 bases and J by 2 bases, with 15 bases between the two germline ends. The DNA of the CDR3 is TGTGCCAGCAGTTTAGCGGGATTGGGGGGGAACTATGGCTACACCTTC. This codes for CASSLAGLGGNYGYTF.